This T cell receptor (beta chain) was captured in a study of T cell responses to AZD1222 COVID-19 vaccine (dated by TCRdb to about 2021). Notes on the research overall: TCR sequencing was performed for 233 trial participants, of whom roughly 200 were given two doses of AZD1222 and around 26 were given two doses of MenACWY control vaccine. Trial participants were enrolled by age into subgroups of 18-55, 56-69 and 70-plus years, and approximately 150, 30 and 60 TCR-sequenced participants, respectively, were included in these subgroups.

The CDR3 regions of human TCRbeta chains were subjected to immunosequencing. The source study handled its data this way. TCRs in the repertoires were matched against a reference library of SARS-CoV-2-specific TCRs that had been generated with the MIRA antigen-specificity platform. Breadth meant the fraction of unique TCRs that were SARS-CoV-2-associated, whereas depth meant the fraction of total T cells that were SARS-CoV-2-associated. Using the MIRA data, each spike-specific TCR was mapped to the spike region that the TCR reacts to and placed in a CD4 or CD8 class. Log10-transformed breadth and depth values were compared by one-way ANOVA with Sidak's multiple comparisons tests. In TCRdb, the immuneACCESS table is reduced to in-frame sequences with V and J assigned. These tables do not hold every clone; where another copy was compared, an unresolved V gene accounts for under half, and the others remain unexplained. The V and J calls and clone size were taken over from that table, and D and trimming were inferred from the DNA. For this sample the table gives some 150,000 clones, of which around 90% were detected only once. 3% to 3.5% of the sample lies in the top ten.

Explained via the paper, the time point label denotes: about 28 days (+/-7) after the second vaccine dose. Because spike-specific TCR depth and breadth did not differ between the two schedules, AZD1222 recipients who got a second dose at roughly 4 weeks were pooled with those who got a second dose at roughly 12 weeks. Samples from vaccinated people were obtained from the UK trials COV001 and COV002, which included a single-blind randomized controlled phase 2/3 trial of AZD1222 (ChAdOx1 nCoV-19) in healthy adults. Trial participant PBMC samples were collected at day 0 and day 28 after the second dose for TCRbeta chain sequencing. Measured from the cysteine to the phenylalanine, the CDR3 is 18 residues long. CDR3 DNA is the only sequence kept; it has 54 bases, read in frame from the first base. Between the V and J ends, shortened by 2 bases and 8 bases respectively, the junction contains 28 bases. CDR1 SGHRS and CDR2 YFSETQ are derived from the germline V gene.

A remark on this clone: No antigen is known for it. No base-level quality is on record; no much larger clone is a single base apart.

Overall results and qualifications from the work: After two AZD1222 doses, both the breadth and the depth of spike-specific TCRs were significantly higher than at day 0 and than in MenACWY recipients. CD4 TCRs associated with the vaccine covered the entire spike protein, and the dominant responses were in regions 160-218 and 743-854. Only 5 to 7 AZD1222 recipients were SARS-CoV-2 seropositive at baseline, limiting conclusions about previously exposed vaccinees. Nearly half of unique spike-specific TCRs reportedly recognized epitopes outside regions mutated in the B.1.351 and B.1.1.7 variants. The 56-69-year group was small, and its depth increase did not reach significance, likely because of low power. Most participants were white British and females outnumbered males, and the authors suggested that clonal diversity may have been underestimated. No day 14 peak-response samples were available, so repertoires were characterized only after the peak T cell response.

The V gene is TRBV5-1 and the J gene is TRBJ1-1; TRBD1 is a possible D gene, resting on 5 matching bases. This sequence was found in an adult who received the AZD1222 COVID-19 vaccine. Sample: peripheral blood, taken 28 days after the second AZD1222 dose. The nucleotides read TGCGCCAGCAGCTTCCAATCATTCCAGTACGGGACCCCCTCGGAAGCTTTCTTT. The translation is CASSFQSFQYGTPSEAFF.